These T cell receptor beta chains were read from a single sample in a study of cytomegalovirus exposure and HLA in healthy donors. Sequencing was performed with immunoSEQ multiplex PCR; in TCRdb, only in-frame clones are kept and a portion is missing. The repertoire holds some 140,000 clones, with roughly four fifths as singletons. Sample: PBMCs. These receptors all come from a man aged 25-45 years in good health and CMV-seronegative. Each CDR3 is given with its conserved first and last residue. The order of the fields is D gene, clone size, J gene, V gene, CDR3 protein, CDR3 DNA. D genes are given only for firm matches. Some rows have no size entry. The others give once, few or many, or a class for an expanded clone.

TRBD2,once,TRBJ2-7,TRBV7-2,CASSPGLADLYEQYF,TGTGCCAGCAGTCCCGGACTAGCGGACCTCTACGAGCAGTACTTC
TRBD1,-,TRBJ2-7,TRBV6-1,CASSDKGTGHYEQYF,TGTGCCAGCAGTGATAAGGGGACAGGGCACTACGAGCAGTACTTC
-,-,TRBJ1-1,TRBV9,CASSVEAGDTEAFF,TGTGCCAGCAGCGTAGAAGCAGGGGACACTGAAGCTTTCTTT
-,-,TRBJ2-5,TRBV2,CASSDSFPQETQYF,TGTGCCAGCAGTGACTCCTTTCCCCAAGAGACCCAGTACTTC
-,-,TRBJ1-1,TRBV5-8,CASSLERQVGGLWFF,TGTGCCAGCAGCTTGGAGCGCCAGGTGGGGGGTCTTTGGTTCTTT
-,few,TRBJ1-4,TRBV7-9,CASSFAHRGLFF,TGTGCCAGCAGCTTTGCGCACCGAGGGCTGTTTTTT
-,-,TRBJ2-4,TRBV28,CASSLGAGAKNIQYF,TGTGCCAGCAGTTTAGGGGCAGGAGCCAAAAACATTCAGTACTTC
TRBD1,-,TRBJ1-2,TRBV29-1,CSVDIGQGNFYGYTF,TGCAGCGTTGATATAGGACAGGGGAATTTCTACGGCTACACCTTC
TRBD2,-,TRBJ2-4,TRBV27,CASRATGGTKNIQYF,TGTGCCAGCCGGGCTACGGGGGGGACCAAAAACATTCAGTACTTC
-,-,TRBJ2-2,TRBV4-1,CASSHFSGTTNTGELFF,TGCGCCAGCAGCCATTTCTCCGGGACAACCAACACCGGGGAGCTGTTTTTT
-,-,TRBJ2-5,TRBV12-5,CASGFGGTKETQYF,TGTGCTAGTGGTTTCGGCGGGACGAAGGAGACCCAGTACTTC
-,-,TRBJ2-1,TRBV25-1,CASSGRAGSGSYNEQFF,TGTGCCAGCAGTGGTCGGGCCGGGAGCGGGTCCTACAATGAGCAGTTCTTC
TRBD1,few,TRBJ1-5,TRBV6-5,CASRDRERNQPQHF,TGTGCCAGCCGGGACAGGGAAAGGAATCAGCCCCAGCATTTT
-,-,TRBJ2-1,TRBV5-1,CASRTEISYNEQFF,TGCGCCAGCAGAACAGAAATTTCCTACAATGAGCAGTTCTTC
TRBD1,-,TRBJ1-2,TRBV5-1,CASSLEGANGYTF,TGCGCCAGCAGCTTGGAGGGGGCGAATGGCTACACCTTC
TRBD1,-,TRBJ1-5,TRBV4-1,CASSQAPGQGSIFDQPQHF,TGCGCCAGCAGCCAAGCACCGGGACAGGGAAGTATTTTCGATCAGCCCCAGCATTTT
TRBD2,few,TRBJ2-7,TRBV14,CASSQFGIAGAYEQYF,TGTGCCAGCAGCCAGTTCGGAATAGCGGGGGCCTACGAGCAGTACTTC
-,-,TRBJ2-2,TRBV5-1,CASSLGALANTGELFF,TGCGCCAGCAGCTTAGGGGCATTAGCGAACACCGGGGAGCTGTTTTTT
TRBD1,-,TRBJ1-4,TRBV6-1,CASTEGGGDEKLFF,TGTGCCAGCACTGAAGGGGGCGGTGATGAAAAACTGTTTTTT
-,-,TRBJ1-3,TRBV15,CATSRDRGGNTIYF,TGTGCCACCAGCAGAGATCGAGGGGGAAACACCATATATTTT
-,-,TRBJ2-3,TRBV20-1,CKGVTDTQYF,TGCAAAGGGGTGACCGATACGCAGTATTTT
TRBD1,-,TRBJ2-7,TRBV6-5,CASSSRQGTITYEQYF,TGTGCCAGCAGTTCCCGACAGGGGACAATTACCTACGAGCAGTACTTC
-,-,TRBJ1-4,TRBV9,CASSMRGTNEKLFF,TGTGCCAGCAGCATGCGGGGGACTAATGAAAAACTGTTTTTT
-,-,TRBJ1-2,TRBV30,CAWSVEARGGYTF,TGTGCCTGGAGTGTAGAGGCTAGAGGTGGCTACACCTTC